Shown below are 9 T cell receptor beta chains from a single sample sequenced in a study of T cell responses to AZD1222 COVID-19 vaccine. Method: immunoSEQ multiplex PCR; TCRdb's copy keeps in-frame clones and lacks some. This sample yields 15,000 to 20,000 clones, of which roughly 76% are seen a single time; roughly 21% belongs to the top ten. Material: peripheral blood, obtained 28 days after the second AZD1222 dose. The receptor set was obtained from an adult who received the AZD1222 COVID-19 vaccine.

This clone turned up a few times. J is TRBJ2-5 and V is TRBV9; D not certain. The CDR3 has 13 amino acids. Germline V gives CDR1 SGDLS, CDR2 YYNGEE. Trimming took 0 bases from V and 9 from J, leaving 12 bases between them. The CDR3 nucleotides are TGTGCCAGCAGCGTAGAGGATGGGGTCTCCCAGTACTTC. It yields the protein CASSVEDGVSQYF.

This chain connects TRBV7-8 to TRBJ1-1, with D tentatively TRBD1 (5 bases). This CDR3 region has 16 residues. Trimming removed 5 bases from V and 0 bases from J, with 16 bases in between. Germline CDR1 and CDR2: SGHVS and FQNEAQ. The CDR3 DNA sequence: TGTGCCAGCAGCGTCGCTGGAGGGGAGTTGAACACTGAAGCTTTCTTT. This gives the protein CASSVAGGELNTEAFF.

This chain uses TRBV6-5 with TRBJ2-5; D is possibly TRBD1 (6 bases). There are 15 residues in the CDR3. Between the trimmed V and J ends, which lost 2 bases and 5 bases, there was a span of 15 bases. Germline values: CDR1 MNHEY, CDR2 SVGAGI. Written as DNA, the CDR3 is TGTGCCAGCAGTTACATGAACAGGGATTTGGAGACCCAGTACTTC. Amino acids: CASSYMNRDLETQYF.

V is TRBV11-2 and J is TRBJ2-5, with TRBD2 matching 7 bases. V lost 5 bases to trimming and J lost 4 bases; unmatched junction nucleotides: 13. Germline CDR1 and CDR2: SGHAT and FQNNGV. The CDR3 length is 16 residues. The CDR3, as DNA: TGTGCCAGCAGCGCTCGAACCGGGACTACGGGAGAGACCCAGTACTTC. Translating it yields CASSARTGTTGETQYF.

The chain links TRBV2 to TRBJ1-1, with 7 bases aligning to TRBD1. CDR1 and CDR2 (germline): SNHLY, FYNNEI. The CDR3 runs 13 residues. V trimming: 10 bases; J trimming: 1 base; junction bases outside the gene matches: 6. This CDR3 reads CATKQGPNTEAFF. CDR3 nucleotide sequence: TGTGCCACCAAACAGGGGCCGAACACTGAAGCTTTCTTT.

The V gene is TRBV24-1, the J gene TRBJ2-1, with 9 bases matching TRBD1. Germline V gene lookup returns CDR1 KGHDR and CDR2 SFDVKD. Unmatched junction bases numbered 3, after V lost 2 bases and J lost 5 bases. The CDR3 has 15 residues. CDR3 bases: TGTGCCACCAGTGATTCGGGGACAGGGAACAATGAGCAGTTCTTC. It specifies CATSDSGTGNNEQFF.

This clone was picked up one time. J is TRBJ1-5 and V is TRBV6-5; D is uncertain. Trimming shortened V by 7 bases and J by 0 bases, and 13 bases separated the two germline ends. Germline V gene data show CDR1 as MNHEY and CDR2 as SVGAGI. The CDR3 is 15 residues long. The chain's CDR3 is CASNSGIHSNQPQHF. The CDR3 bases are TGTGCCAGCAATTCCGGGATTCATAGCAATCAGCCCCAGCATTTT.

The chain joins TRBV6-6 to TRBJ1-3; D perhaps matches TRBD1 (6 bases). From germline, CDR1 is MNHNY and CDR2 SVGAGI (reference sequence). The V end was cut by 5 bases, the J end by 2 bases, with 10 bases between. CDR3 length: 14 residues. The CDR3 region has the DNA TGTGCCAGCAGTGTACAGGGCGCTGGAAACACCATATATTTT. This translates into CASSVQGAGNTIYF.

This clone was seen once. The rearrangement links TRBV3-1 (or the pseudogene TRBV3-2) to TRBJ1-1; tentative D call: TRBD1 (5 bases). CDR1 is LGHDT, CDR2 YNNKEL, per germline (reference sequence). This CDR3 is built from 16 residues. V was clipped by 4 bases and J by 0 bases, with 15 bases between them. The CDR3 region is CASSPQGAGVNTEAFF. For the CDR3, the DNA is TGTGCCAGCAGCCCGCAAGGGGCCGGTGTGAACACTGAAGCTTTCTTT.